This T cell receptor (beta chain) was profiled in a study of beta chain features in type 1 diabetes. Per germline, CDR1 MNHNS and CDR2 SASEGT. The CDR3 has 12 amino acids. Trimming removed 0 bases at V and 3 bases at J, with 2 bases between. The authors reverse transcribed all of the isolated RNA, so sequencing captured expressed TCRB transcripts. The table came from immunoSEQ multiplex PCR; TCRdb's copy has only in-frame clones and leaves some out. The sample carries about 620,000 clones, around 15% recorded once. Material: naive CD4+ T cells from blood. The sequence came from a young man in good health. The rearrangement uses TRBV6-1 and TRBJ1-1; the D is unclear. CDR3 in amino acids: CASSEADTEAFF. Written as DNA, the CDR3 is TGTGCCAGCAGTGAAGCGGACACTGAAGCTTTCTTT.